This TCR beta chain was sequenced for a study of regulatory T cells in long-lasting Graves disease. This CDR3 spans 14 amino acids. V was pared by 3 bases and J by 13 bases, with 19 bases between. Germline CDR1 reads MNHNS; CDR2 reads SASEGT. For this clonotype: A much larger clone differs by one base, so this may be a read error.

Through Arm-PCR of CDR3 regions and iRepertoire HTBI primers, TCR beta libraries were built. TCRdb re-analysed the multiplex PCR reads in MiXCR, keeping a single row per CDR3 protein. This sample carries 350,000 to 450,000 distinct CDR3 sequences, about 12% of them seen once, and the ten largest clones take approximately 17%. The time point here: newly diagnosed GD, antithyroid drugs for less than 3 months. PBMC-derived RNA was used for the TCR library. Patients of an endocrinology department in Xi'an, China, were included. This sample was also put to use in a study of T cells in Graves' hyperthyroidism and ophthalmopathy.

Material: peripheral blood mononuclear cells (PBMCs), obtained at new diagnosis, from a patient treated with antithyroid drugs. This TCR derives from a woman under 30 with Graves disease. V is TRBV6-1 and J is TRBJ2-1, with D possibly TRBD2 on 6 matching bases. The CDR3 bases are TGTGCCAGCAGTGAGACCGGGAGTCGATGGATTCAGTTCTTC. Its protein is CASSETGSRWIQFF.